This T cell receptor (beta chain) was profiled in a study of CD8+ T cells in alopecia areata. Study overall: Tofacitinib administration to treated patients was oral, at 5 to 10 mg twice daily. Study observations and caveats: Normal scalp showed lower clonality than lesional scalp, especially alopecia totalis/universalis.

Remarks on this clone: The antigen remains unidentified.

This sample's treatment: oral pan-JAK inhibitor, 5-10 mg twice daily. TCR sequencing used cDNA made by reverse transcription of extracted RNA. This table comes from immunoSEQ multiplex PCR, and its TCRdb copy is limited to in-frame clones, with some not included. The data show fewer than 150,000 clones, 50% to 75% seen once. Looked up from germline, CDR1 is MDHEN and CDR2 is SYDVKM. J lost 13 bases, V lost 5 bases, and 12 bases had no gene match. The CDR3 totals 15 residues. The sequence was obtained from a human donor with alopecia areata. The chain is built from TRBV28 and TRBJ2-2; TRBD1 matches at 11 bases. The sample consisted of CD8+ T cells sorted from blood, taken at week 4, from a patient treated with tofacitinib. CDR3 nucleotide sequence: TGTGCCAGCAGTCAAACCGGGACAGGGGGAAATAGGCTGTTTTTT. Translation: CASSQTGTGGNRLFF.